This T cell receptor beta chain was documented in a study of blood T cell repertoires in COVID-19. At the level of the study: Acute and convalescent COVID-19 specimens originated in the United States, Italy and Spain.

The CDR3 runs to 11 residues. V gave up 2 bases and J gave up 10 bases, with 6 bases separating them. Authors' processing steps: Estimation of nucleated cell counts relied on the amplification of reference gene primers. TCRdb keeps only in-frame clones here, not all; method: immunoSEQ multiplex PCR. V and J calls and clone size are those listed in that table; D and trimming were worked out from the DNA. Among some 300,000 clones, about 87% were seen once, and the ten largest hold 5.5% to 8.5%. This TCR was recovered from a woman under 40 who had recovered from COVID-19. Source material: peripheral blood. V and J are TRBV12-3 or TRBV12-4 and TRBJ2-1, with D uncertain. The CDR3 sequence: CASSLPGEQFF. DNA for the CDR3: TGTGCCAGCAGTTTACCCGGGGAGCAGTTCTTC.